This T cell receptor beta chain stems from a study of blood T cell repertoires in COVID-19. Overall study context: The United States, Italy and Spain were the sources of the acute and convalescent COVID-19 samples. PBMCs, B-cell-depleted T cells, or T cells provided the cDNA or gDNA that made up the material.

This CDR3 has 16 residues. The germline V gene has CDR1 MNHEY and CDR2 SVGEGT. The ends lost 0 bases at V and 4 bases at J; junction bases unmatched: 4. Per the study methods: Estimation of nucleated cell counts was performed using reference gene primer amplification. Only in-frame clones appear in the TCRdb table, and some are missing; sequencing was by immunoSEQ multiplex PCR. The V and J calls and clone size are taken from that table; D and trimming were inferred from the DNA. This table has 140,000 or so clones, about 87% appearing once. The rearrangement uses TRBV6-2 or TRBV6-3 and TRBJ2-1; TRBD1 agrees at 9 bases. The sequence was obtained from a woman in her forties or fifties with active or convalescent COVID-19. Sequencing was done on a sample of peripheral blood. In DNA, the CDR3 is TGTGCCAGCAGTTACTCGACAGGACAGGGGTACAATGAGCAGTTCTTC. Translation: CASSYSTGQGYNEQFF.